Below are 9 T cell receptor beta chains sequenced from a single sample in a study of T-cell memory formation after mild COVID-19. MiXCR, applied by TCRdb to the 5' RACE reads, yields one record per CDR3 protein. The sample lists around 430,000 distinct CDR3 sequences; roughly 15% were seen once. The sequenced sample was PBMCs or a T cell subset sorted from them (not recorded which). These receptor sequences come from a man aged 18-30 years who had mild COVID-19 (a few samples of this study predate the infection). Cell type and time point are not known.

This clonotype came up a few times. This may be a read error, as it is one base from a much larger clone. This sequence joins TRBV7-2 and TRBJ2-5, with unresolved D. Trimming shortened V by 2 bases and J by 2 bases, and 3 bases separated the two germline ends. CDR1 is SGHTA and CDR2 is FQGNSA in the germline V gene. The CDR3 contains 12 residues. CDR3 residues: CASSLKQETQYF. CDR3 in DNA: TGTGCCAGCAGCTTAAAACAAGAGACCCAGTACTTC.

The gene calls are TRBV20-1 and TRBJ1-2, with TRBD1 matching 7 bases. V gave up 0 bases and J gave up 7 bases; unmatched junction bases: 5. The germline gives CDR1 DFQATT, CDR2 SNEGSKA (reference sequence). This CDR3 is built from 13 residues. Here the CDR3 DNA reads TGCAGTGCTAGAGAGACAGGGTACGGTGGCTACACCTTC. This sequence encodes CSARETGYGGYTF.

The chain has TRBV4-1 and TRBJ1-2; 7 bases map to TRBD1. CDR3 size: 16 residues. Per germline, CDR1 MGHRA and CDR2 YSYEKL. Losses at the gene ends were 0 bases for V and 5 bases for J; bases not matched to a gene: 9. CDR3 bases: TGCGCCAGCAGCCAAGAAGGGGGCAGGGGACCTTATGGCTACACCTTC. Its protein is CASSQEGGRGPYGYTF.

The sample holds many counts of this clonotype. The chain employs TRBV12-3 or TRBV12-4 and TRBJ1-3, with no clear D. Trimming shortened V by 8 bases and J by 0 bases, and 5 bases separated the two germline ends. The CDR3 runs to 12 residues. The CDR3 is CASGSSGNTIYF. DNA of the CDR3: TGTGCCAGCGGCAGCTCTGGAAACACCATATATTTT.

In DNA form, the CDR3 reads TGTGCCACCAGCAGAGGGGGGGGATACAATCAGCCCCAGCATTTT. It translates to CATSRGGGYNQPQHF. The J gene is TRBJ1-5, the V gene TRBV15; a possible D gene is TRBD1 (5 bases). The CDR3 spans 15 residues. V was clipped by 1 base and J by 3 bases, with 10 bases between them. Germline CDR1 reads LNHNV; CDR2 reads YYDKDF (reference sequence).

The chain couples TRBV5-4 to TRBJ2-5; tentatively, D is TRBD1 (7 bases). V was trimmed by 5 bases and J by 4 bases, leaving 18 bases between them. This CDR3 has 15 residues. CDR1 SGHNT and CDR2 YYREEE come from the germline V gene (reference sequence). CDR3 sequence: CASRRDWRGPETQYF. In DNA form, the CDR3 reads TGTGCCAGCAGGAGAGACTGGAGGGGGCCAGAGACCCAGTACTTC.

This sequence joins TRBV6-5 and TRBJ2-5; D tentatively reads TRBD1 or TRBD2 (5 bases each). The V and J ends lost 2 bases and 4 bases respectively, with 14 bases between them. CDR1 is MNHEY, CDR2 SVGAGI, per germline. This CDR3 spans 15 amino acids. The CDR3 region is CASSYGTARGETQYF. CDR3 nucleotides: TGTGCCAGCAGTTACGGGACGGCCCGAGGAGAGACCCAGTACTTC.

The chain joins TRBV29-1 to TRBJ2-7; the D is unclear. Germline V gene data show CDR1 as SQVTM and CDR2 as ANQGSEA. Trimming stripped 6 bases from V and 1 base from J, with 13 bases between. The CDR3 is 13 amino acids. The CDR3 loop reads CSVRPTDSYEQYF. For the CDR3, the DNA is TGCAGCGTCCGACCGACGGATTCCTACGAGCAGTACTTC.

This clonotype showed up just a few times. V is TRBV5-6 and J is TRBJ1-1; 10 positions match TRBD1. J lost 13 bases, V lost 4 bases, and 7 bases had no gene match. Germline V CDR1 and CDR2: SGHDT, YYEEEE. The CDR3 sequence is 12 residues long. The CDR3 sequence: CASSLGDRGRFF. CDR3 coding DNA: TGTGCCAGCAGCCTGGGGGACAGGGGCCGTTTCTTT.